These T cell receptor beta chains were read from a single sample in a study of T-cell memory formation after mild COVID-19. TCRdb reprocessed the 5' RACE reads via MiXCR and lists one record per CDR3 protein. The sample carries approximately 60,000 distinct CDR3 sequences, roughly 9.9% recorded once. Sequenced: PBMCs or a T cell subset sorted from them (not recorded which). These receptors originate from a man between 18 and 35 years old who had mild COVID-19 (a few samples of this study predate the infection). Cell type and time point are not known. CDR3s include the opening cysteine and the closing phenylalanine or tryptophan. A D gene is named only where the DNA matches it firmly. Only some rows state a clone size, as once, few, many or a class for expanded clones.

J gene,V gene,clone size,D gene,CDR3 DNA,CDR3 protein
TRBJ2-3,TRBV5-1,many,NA,TGCGCCAGCAGCACAACCACAGATACGCAGTATTTT,CASSTTTDTQYF
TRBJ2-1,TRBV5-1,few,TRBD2,TGCGCCAGCAGCTCTGGCGGGGGGGCCTCCGATGAGCAGTTCTTC,CASSSGGGASDEQFF
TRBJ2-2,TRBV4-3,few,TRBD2,TGCGCCAGCAGCCGCGGGACTAGCGGTACCGGGGAGCTGTTTTTT,CASSRGTSGTGELFF
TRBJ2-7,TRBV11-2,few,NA,TGTGCCAGCAGCTTAGAGGTCGGACCCTACGAGCAGTACTTC,CASSLEVGPYEQYF
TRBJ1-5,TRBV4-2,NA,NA,TGTGCCAGCAGCCAAGAGACGGGGCCGGATAGCAATCAGCCCCAGCATTTT,CASSQETGPDSNQPQHF
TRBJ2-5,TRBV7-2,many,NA,TGTGCCAGCAGCCTTAGTGGAAGGAGGGTGGAGGAGACCCAGTACTTC,CASSLSGRRVEETQYF
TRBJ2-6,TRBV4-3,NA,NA,TGCGCCAGCAGCCGGTACGGACGGATCTCACCGTCCGGGGCCAACGTCCTGACTTTC,CASSRYGRISPSGANVLTF
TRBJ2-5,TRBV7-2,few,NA,TGTGCCAGCAGCTTAGATTTGGGGACACGGCCGACCCAGTACTTC,CASSLDLGTRPTQYF
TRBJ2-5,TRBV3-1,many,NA,TGTGCCAGCAGCCCCCGGGGGCTCCAAGAGACCCAGTACTTC,CASSPRGLQETQYF
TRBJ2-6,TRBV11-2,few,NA,TGTGCCAGCAGCTTAGGCGTAACAGGCGGGTCTGGGGCCAACGTCCTGACTTTC,CASSLGVTGGSGANVLTF
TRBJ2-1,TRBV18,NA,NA,TGTGCCAGCTCACCCGGGTCCCCGAACAATGAGCAGTTCTTC,CASSPGSPNNEQFF
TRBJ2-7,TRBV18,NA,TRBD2,TGTGCCAGCTCACCAAGTACCGGGAGGGTCGAGCAGTACTTC,CASSPSTGRVEQYF
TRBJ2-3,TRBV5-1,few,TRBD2,TGCGCCAGCAGCTTGGGCACTAGCGAGGGAGATACGCAGTATTTT,CASSLGTSEGDTQYF
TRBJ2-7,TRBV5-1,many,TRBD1,TGCGCCAGCAGCTTGGGGGACAGGCACCCGGACGAGCAGTACTTC,CASSLGDRHPDEQYF
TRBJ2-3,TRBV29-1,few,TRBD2,TGCAGCGTTTCCCCTGCGAGCGGGGGTGTCGCAGATACGCAGTATTTT,CSVSPASGGVADTQYF
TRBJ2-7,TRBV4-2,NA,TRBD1,TGTGCCAGCAGCCAAGAAGACAGGGGGCTCTACGAGCAGTACTTC,CASSQEDRGLYEQYF
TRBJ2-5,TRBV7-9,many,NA,TGTGCCAGCAGCTTCGGGCAGGGTGAAGAGACCCAGTACTTC,CASSFGQGEETQYF
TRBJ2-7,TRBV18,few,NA,TGTGCCAGCTCACCAGGGCGACAACGCTACGAGCAGTACTTC,CASSPGRQRYEQYF
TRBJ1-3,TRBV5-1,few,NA,TGCGCCAGCAACGACCCGACAGGAAGCTCTGGAAACACCATATATTTT,CASNDPTGSSGNTIYF
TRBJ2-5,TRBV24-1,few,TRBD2,TGTGCCACCTCTCCGGGACTAGCGGGGGGGCCTCGGCAAGAGACCCAGTACTTC,CATSPGLAGGPRQETQYF
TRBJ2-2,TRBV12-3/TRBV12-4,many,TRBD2,TGTGCCAGCAGGACTAGCGGGGGGGCCACCGGGGAGCTGTTTTTT,CASRTSGGATGELFF
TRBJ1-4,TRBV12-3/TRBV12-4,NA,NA,TGTGCCAGTAGTTCGGACCCCGGGGGGGATGAAAAACTGTTTTTT,CASSSDPGGDEKLFF
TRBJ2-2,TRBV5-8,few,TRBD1,TGTGCCAGCAGCTTAGGACAGGGTCCCGGGGAGCTGTTTTTT,CASSLGQGPGELFF
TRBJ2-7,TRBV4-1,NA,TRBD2,TGCGCCAGCAGCCAAGAGAACGGGGCGGGGGGCTCCTACGAGCAGTACTTC,CASSQENGAGGSYEQYF
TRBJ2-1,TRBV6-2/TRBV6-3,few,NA,TGTGCCAGCAGTTACTCGAGTGTGAGAGGGGTCTACAATGAGCAGTTCTTC,CASSYSSVRGVYNEQFF
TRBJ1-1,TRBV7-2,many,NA,TGTGCCAGCAGCCCGACTAACGGTGAAGCTTTCTTT,CASSPTNGEAFF
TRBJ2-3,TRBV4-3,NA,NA,TGCGCCAGCAGCCAAGAAACCCAGCGAGATACGCAGTATTTT,CASSQETQRDTQYF
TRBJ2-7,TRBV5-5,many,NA,TGTGCCAGCAGCTTACGCGCAGAATCCTACGAGCAGTACTTC,CASSLRAESYEQYF
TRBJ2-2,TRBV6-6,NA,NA,TGTGCCAGCAAGTTGGGTTGGAGCACCGGGGAGCTGTTTTTT,CASKLGWSTGELFF
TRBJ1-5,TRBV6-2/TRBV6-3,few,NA,TGTGCCAGCAGGGTAGGAGTAAATCAGCCCCAGCATTTT,CASRVGVNQPQHF
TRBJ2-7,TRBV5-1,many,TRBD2,TGCGCCAGCAGCTTGGCAGCGGGGGGCCACTACGAGCAGTACTTC,CASSLAAGGHYEQYF
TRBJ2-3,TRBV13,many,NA,TGTGCCAGCAGCTTTGGGGGGGCGGATACGCAGTATTTT,CASSFGGADTQYF